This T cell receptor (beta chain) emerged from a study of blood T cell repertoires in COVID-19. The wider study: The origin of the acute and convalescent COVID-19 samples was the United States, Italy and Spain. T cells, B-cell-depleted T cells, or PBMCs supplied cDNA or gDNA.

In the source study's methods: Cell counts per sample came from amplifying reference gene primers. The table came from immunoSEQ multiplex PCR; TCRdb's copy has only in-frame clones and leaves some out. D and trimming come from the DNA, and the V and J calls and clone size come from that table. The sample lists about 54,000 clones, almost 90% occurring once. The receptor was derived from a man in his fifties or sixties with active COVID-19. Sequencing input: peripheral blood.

Here the CDR3 DNA reads TGTGCCAGCAGCCCCAATAATGAAAAACTGTTTTTT. This translates into CASSPNNEKLFF. The V and J genes are TRBV5-4 and TRBJ1-4; no clear D gene. The CDR3 covers 12 residues. CDR1 and CDR2 from the germline V gene are SGHNT and YYREEE (reference sequence). The V end lost 4 bases, the J end lost 4 bases, and 5 bases lay between the germline ends.